This T cell receptor (beta chain) emerged from a study of blood T cell repertoires in COVID-19. About the research overall: The origin of the acute and convalescent COVID-19 samples was the United States, Italy and Spain. The cDNA or gDNA used as material had been derived from T cells, B-cell-depleted T cells, or PBMCs.

As processed by the authors: Estimation of nucleated cell counts was performed using reference gene primer amplification. Profiled with immunoSEQ multiplex PCR; TCRdb holds only in-frame clones, not every one. V and J calls plus clone size are reproduced from that table; the DNA served to infer D and trimming. The repertoire includes about 80,000 clones, almost 85% of them detected once, and 20% to 25% sits in the top ten. The CDR3 totals 14 residues. In germline, CDR1 is ENHRY, CDR2 SYGVKD. V shed 5 bases and J 1 base; nucleotides not matched to a gene: 2. The specimen sequenced was peripheral blood. The sequence was collected from a human donor in a cohort sampled during active COVID-19. The J gene is TRBJ2-4, the V gene TRBV10-3; TRBD2 agrees at 7 bases. CDR3 DNA sequence: TGTGCCATCAGTTTGGGGGGGGCCAAAAACATTCAGTACTTC. Protein: CAISLGGAKNIQYF.